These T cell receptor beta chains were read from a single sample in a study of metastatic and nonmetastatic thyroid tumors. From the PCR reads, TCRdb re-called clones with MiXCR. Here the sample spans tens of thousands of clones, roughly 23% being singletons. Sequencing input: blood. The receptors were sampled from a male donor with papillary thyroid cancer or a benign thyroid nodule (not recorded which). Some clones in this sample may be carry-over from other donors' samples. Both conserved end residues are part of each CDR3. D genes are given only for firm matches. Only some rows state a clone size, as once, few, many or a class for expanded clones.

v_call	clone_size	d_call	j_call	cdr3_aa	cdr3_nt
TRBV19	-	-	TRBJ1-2	CASSTGSGYTF	TGTGCCAGTAGCACAGGGTCTGGCTACACCTTC
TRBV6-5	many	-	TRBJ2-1	CASSYGRLQVNEQFF	TGTGCCAGCAGTTACGGTCGCCTTCAAGTAAATGAGCAGTTCTTC
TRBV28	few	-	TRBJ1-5	CASSLGGERLHQPQHF	TGTGCCAGCAGTTTGGGAGGGGAGAGGCTACATCAGCCCCAGCATTTT
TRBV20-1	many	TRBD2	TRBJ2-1	CSAKRGLAGLNEQFF	TGCAGTGCTAAGCGTGGACTAGCAGGATTGAATGAGCAGTTCTTC
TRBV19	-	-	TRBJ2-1	CASSTDSSSYNEQFF	TGTGCCAGTAGCACGGACAGCAGCTCCTACAATGAGCAGTTCTTC
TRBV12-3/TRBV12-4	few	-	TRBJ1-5	CASSLGSVGNQPQHF	TGTGCCAGCAGTCTAGGGTCCGTCGGCAATCAGCCCCAGCATTTT
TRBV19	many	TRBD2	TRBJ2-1	CASTRAGGYNEQFF	TGTGCCAGTACCCGAGCGGGGGGCTACAATGAGCAGTTCTTC
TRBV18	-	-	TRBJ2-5	CASSPGKETQYF	TGTGCCAGCTCACCGGGTAAAGAGACCCAGTACTTC
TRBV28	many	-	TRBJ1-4	CASSLIFGGGNEKLFF	TGTGCCAGCAGTTTAATCTTCGGGGGAGGGAATGAAAAACTGTTTTTT
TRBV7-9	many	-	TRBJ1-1	CASSLELTEAFF	TGTGCCAGCAGCTTAGAGTTGACTGAAGCTTTCTTT
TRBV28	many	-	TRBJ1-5	CASRGGSNQPQHF	TGTGCCAGCAGGGGAGGTAGCAATCAGCCCCAGCATTTT
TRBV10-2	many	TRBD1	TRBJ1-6	CASSEWTGKRVPLHF	TGCGCCAGCAGTGAGTGGACAGGAAAGAGGGTACCCCTCCACTTT
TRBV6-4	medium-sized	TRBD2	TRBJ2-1	CASSEGTSGSDEQFF	TGTGCCAGCAGTGAAGGGACTAGCGGGAGCGATGAGCAGTTCTTC
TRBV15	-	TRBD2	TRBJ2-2	CATISGVGGTGELFF	TGTGCCACCATCTCCGGAGTGGGGGGGACCGGGGAGCTGTTTTTT
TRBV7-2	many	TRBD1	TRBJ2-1	CASSLGQRYNEQFF	TGTGCCAGCAGCTTGGGACAGAGATACAATGAGCAGTTCTTC
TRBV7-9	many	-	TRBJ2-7	CASSLGSTYEQYF	TGTGCCAGCAGCTTAGGATCCACCTACGAGCAGTACTTC
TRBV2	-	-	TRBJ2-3	CASSVVRARRMGHPLVDTQYF	TGTGCCAGCAGTGTAGTTAGGGCCAGACGGATGGGGCACCCCCTGGTCGATACGCAGTATTTT
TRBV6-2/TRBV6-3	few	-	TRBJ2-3	CASSKLGTDTQYF	TGTGCCAGCAGTAAACTAGGCACAGATACGCAGTATTTT
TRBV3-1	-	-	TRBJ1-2	CASSQEFAYGYTF	TGTGCCAGCAGCCAAGAATTCGCGTATGGCTACACCTTC
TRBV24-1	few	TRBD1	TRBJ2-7	CATSDSGQGVSYEQHF	TGTGCCACCAGTGACTCCGGACAGGGGGTTTCCTACGAGCAGCACTTC
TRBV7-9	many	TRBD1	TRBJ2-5	CASSATGLLETQYF	TGTGCCAGCAGCGCGACAGGGTTATTGGAGACCCAGTACTTC
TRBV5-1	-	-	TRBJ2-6	CASSLASGAWANVLTF	TGCGCCAGCAGCTTGGCTTCAGGCGCTTGGGCCAACGTCCTGACTTTC
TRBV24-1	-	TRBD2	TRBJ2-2	CATSDPEAGGLITGELFF	TGTGCCACCAGTGATCCCGAAGCGGGAGGGCTGATTACCGGGGAGCTGTTTTTT
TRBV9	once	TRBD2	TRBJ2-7	CASSPPSGGPSSYEQYF	TGTGCCAGCAGCCCTCCGTCGGGGGGACCCAGCTCCTACGAGCAGTACTTC
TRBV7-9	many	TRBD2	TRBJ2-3	CASSSWTSGRSRTDTQYF	TGTGCCAGCAGCTCCTGGACTAGCGGGAGGTCTCGCACAGATACGCAGTATTTT
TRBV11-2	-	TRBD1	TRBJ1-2	CASSTDRGLRGYTF	TGTGCCAGCAGCACCGACAGGGGATTGAGGGGCTACACCTTC
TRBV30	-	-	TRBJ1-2	CAWSAGLGGYTF	TGTGCCTGGAGTGCGGGGCTGGGGGGCTACACCTTC
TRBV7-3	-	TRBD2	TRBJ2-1	CASSPAGGPWEEQFF	TGTGCCAGCAGCCCAGCGGGGGGCCCCTGGGAAGAGCAGTTCTTC
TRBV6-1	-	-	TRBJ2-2	CASSLRTGGELFF	TGTGCCAGCAGCCTCAGGACGGGCGGGGAGCTGTTTTTT
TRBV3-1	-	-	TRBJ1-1	CASSQESGTEAFF	TGTGCCAGCAGCCAAGAATCCGGGACTGAAGCTTTCTTT
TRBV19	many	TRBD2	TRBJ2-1	CASSSLAGGGLGFF	TGTGCCAGTAGTTCGTTAGCGGGGGGTGGGCTGGGGTTCTTC
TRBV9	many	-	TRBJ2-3	CASSPRVSGTDTQYF	TGTGCCAGCAGCCCACGGGTTTCGGGCACAGATACGCAGTATTTT
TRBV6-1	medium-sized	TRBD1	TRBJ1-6	CASSLQGAGSPLHF	TGTGCCAGCAGTTTACAGGGGGCGGGTTCACCCCTCCACTTT
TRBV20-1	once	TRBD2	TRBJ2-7	CSASPPWREGLGEQYF	TGCAGTGCTAGCCCCCCCTGGCGGGAGGGTCTTGGCGAGCAGTACTTC
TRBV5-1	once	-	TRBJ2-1	CASSLVGSSYNEQFF	TGCGCCAGCAGCTTGGTTGGGAGCTCCTACAATGAGCAGTTCTTC
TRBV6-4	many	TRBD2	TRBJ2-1	CASSVGAGAYNEQFF	TGTGCCAGCAGTGTTGGAGCGGGAGCCTACAATGAGCAGTTCTTC
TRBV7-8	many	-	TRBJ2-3	CASSLPPADTQYF	TGTGCCAGCAGCCTTCCTCCCGCAGATACGCAGTATTTT
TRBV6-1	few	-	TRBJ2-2	CASSEGGGGGPGELFF	TGTGCCAGCAGTGAGGGAGGCGGAGGGGGTCCCGGGGAGCTGTTTTTT
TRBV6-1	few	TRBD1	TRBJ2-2	CASSPGQAAQELVF	TGTGCCAGCAGTCCGGGACAGGCGGCACAGGAGCTGGTTTTT
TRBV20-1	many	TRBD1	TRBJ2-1	CSARGTGDYNEQFF	TGCAGTGCTAGGGGGACAGGGGACTACAATGAGCAGTTCTTC
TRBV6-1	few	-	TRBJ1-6	CASSDTPGTLLTCLHF	TGTGCCAGCAGTGACACTCCCGGGACGCTGCTTACTTGCCTCCACTTT
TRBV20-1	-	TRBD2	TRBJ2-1	CSARDRPAGGPGEQFF	TGCAGTGCTAGAGATCGGCCAGCGGGAGGGCCGGGTGAGCAGTTCTTC
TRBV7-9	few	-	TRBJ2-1	CASSATSTEQFF	TGTGCCAGCAGCGCAACTAGCACAGAGCAGTTCTTC
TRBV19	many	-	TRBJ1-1	CASSIGQWTSEAFF	TGTGCCAGTAGTATAGGCCAATGGACATCCGAAGCTTTCTTT
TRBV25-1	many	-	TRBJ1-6	CASSQGETTSPLHF	TGTGCCAGCAGCCAGGGCGAAACAACTTCACCCCTCCACTTT
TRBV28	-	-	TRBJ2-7	CASRSLRDALRKQQYF	TGTGCCAGCAGGTCACTCAGGGACGCCCTACGAAAACAGCAGTACTTC
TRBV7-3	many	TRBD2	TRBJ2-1	CASSLTGLAGGRIVNEQFF	TGTGCCAGCAGCTTGACGGGACTAGCGGGGGGCCGGATAGTTAATGAGCAGTTCTTC
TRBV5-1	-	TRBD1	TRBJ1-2	CASSHFGTGGDYCYTF	TGTGCCAGCAGCCACTTCGGGACAGGGGGGGACTATTGCTACACCTTC
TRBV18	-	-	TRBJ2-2	CASSPSPATGELFF	TGTGCCAGCTCACCGAGTCCAGCCACCGGGGAGCTGTTTTTT
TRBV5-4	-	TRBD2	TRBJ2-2	CASSPGLAITGELFF	TGTGCCAGCAGCCCGGGACTAGCGATCACCGGGGAGCTGTTTTTT
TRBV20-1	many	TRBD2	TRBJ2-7	CSAPRTSHEQYF	TGCAGTGCTCCGCGGACTAGCCACGAGCAGTACTTC
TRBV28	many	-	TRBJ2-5	CASSSGYETQYF	TGTGCCAGCAGTTCGGGGTACGAGACCCAGTACTTC
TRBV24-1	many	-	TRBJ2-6	CATSALTRTITSGANVLTF	TGTGCCACCAGTGCCCTGACAAGGACAATAACCTCTGGGGCCAACGTCCTGACTTTC
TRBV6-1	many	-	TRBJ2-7	CASIRGPTYEQYF	TGTGCCAGCATCCGAGGACCAACCTACGAGCAGTACTTC
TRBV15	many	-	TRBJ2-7	CATSPTAGAYEQYF	TGTGCCACCAGCCCAACAGCCGGGGCCTACGAGCAGTACTTC
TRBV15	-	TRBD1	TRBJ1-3	CATSRDRPGTGGGNTIYF	TGTGCCACCAGCAGAGATCGCCCCGGGACAGGGGGTGGAAACACCATATATTTT